The rows below give T cell receptor beta chains drawn from one sample of a study of beta chain features in type 1 diabetes. Assay used: immunoSEQ multiplex PCR; TCRdb lists only in-frame clones, some missing. Of 150,000 to 170,000 clones listed, about a tenth were seen once; the top ten hold around 0.5%. Sequenced input: central memory CD4+ T cells from blood. These receptors all come from a man aged 25-45 years with type 1 diabetes. Both conserved end residues are part of each CDR3. A D gene is named only where the DNA matches it firmly. Expanded clones get a size class; other rows say once, few or many, or leave the size out.

abundance: few
v_gene: TRBV9
d_gene: TRBD2
j_gene: TRBJ2-1
CDR3nt: TGTGCCAGCAGCGTAGAAGGTAGCGGGAGGGTCGGGGAGCAGTTCTTC
CDR3aa: CASSVEGSGRVGEQFF

abundance: few
v_gene: TRBV29-1
d_gene: TRBD1
j_gene: TRBJ2-6
CDR3nt: TGCAGCGTTGAGACAGGGACGTCGGCGGCCAACGTCCTGACTTTC
CDR3aa: CSVETGTSAANVLTF

abundance: -
v_gene: TRBV5-4
d_gene: TRBD2
j_gene: TRBJ2-1
CDR3nt: TGTGCCAGCAGCCGCCGGGGGGATGAGCAGTTCTTC
CDR3aa: CASSRRGDEQFF

abundance: -
v_gene: TRBV29-1
d_gene: -
j_gene: TRBJ2-3
CDR3nt: TGCAGCGTTGAAGATCCGTTCAGGGGGGCAGATACGCAGTATTTT
CDR3aa: CSVEDPFRGADTQYF

abundance: -
v_gene: TRBV7-2
d_gene: -
j_gene: TRBJ2-7
CDR3nt: TGTGCCAGCAGCGAAGGGGCAACAAGCTCCTACGAGCAGTACTTC
CDR3aa: CASSEGATSSYEQYF

abundance: few
v_gene: TRBV5-1
d_gene: TRBD2
j_gene: TRBJ2-1
CDR3nt: TGCGCCAGCAGCCCCGGACTAGCGGGATACAATGAGCAGTTCTTC
CDR3aa: CASSPGLAGYNEQFF

abundance: many
v_gene: TRBV28
d_gene: TRBD1
j_gene: TRBJ2-7
CDR3nt: TGTGCCAGCAACATCGGGACAGACCAGCGAGAGCAGTACTTC
CDR3aa: CASNIGTDQREQYF

abundance: -
v_gene: TRBV7-3
d_gene: TRBD2
j_gene: TRBJ2-1
CDR3nt: TGTGCCAGCAGCAAGAGGGCCGGGACTAGCGGGAGCGGCAATGAGCAGTTCTTC
CDR3aa: CASSKRAGTSGSGNEQFF

abundance: few
v_gene: TRBV27
d_gene: -
j_gene: TRBJ2-7
CDR3nt: TGTGCCAGCAGCCTACGACAGGAAGCCTACGAGCAGTACTTC
CDR3aa: CASSLRQEAYEQYF

abundance: -
v_gene: TRBV7-2
d_gene: TRBD2
j_gene: TRBJ2-3
CDR3nt: TGTGCCAGCACCCTAGCGGGCATTAGCACAGATACGCAGTATTTT
CDR3aa: CASTLAGISTDTQYF

abundance: few
v_gene: TRBV7-2
d_gene: TRBD1
j_gene: TRBJ1-1
CDR3nt: TGTGCCAGCAGCTTGGACAGGGGCTCGGCTTTCTTT
CDR3aa: CASSLDRGSAFF

abundance: -
v_gene: TRBV5-4
d_gene: TRBD2
j_gene: TRBJ2-2
CDR3nt: TGTGCCAGCAGCTTGCTAGCGGTAAACACCGGGGAGCTGTTTTTT
CDR3aa: CASSLLAVNTGELFF

abundance: -
v_gene: TRBV9
d_gene: TRBD1
j_gene: TRBJ2-7
CDR3nt: TGTGCCAGCAGCGTATCAGCCGGGACAGGGTACGACGAGCAGTACTTC
CDR3aa: CASSVSAGTGYDEQYF

abundance: -
v_gene: TRBV6-5
d_gene: TRBD2
j_gene: TRBJ2-3
CDR3nt: TGTGCCAGCACCCCAGCGGGAGGTGTGGATACGCAGTATTTT
CDR3aa: CASTPAGGVDTQYF

abundance: -
v_gene: TRBV11-2
d_gene: TRBD2
j_gene: TRBJ2-5
CDR3nt: TGTGCCAGCAGCTTAACTAGCGCGAAAGAGACCCAGTACTTC
CDR3aa: CASSLTSAKETQYF

abundance: -
v_gene: TRBV9
d_gene: -
j_gene: TRBJ1-1
CDR3nt: TGTGCCAGCAGCCCGTCGGGGGGGGGCACTGAAGCTTTCTTT
CDR3aa: CASSPSGGGTEAFF

abundance: -
v_gene: TRBV2
d_gene: -
j_gene: TRBJ1-2
CDR3nt: TGTGCCAGCAGCACAGGGCCTAACTATGGCTACACCTTC
CDR3aa: CASSTGPNYGYTF

abundance: few
v_gene: TRBV18
d_gene: TRBD1
j_gene: TRBJ1-1
CDR3nt: TGTGCCAGCTCAACCCGACAGGGCCGGGAAGCTTTCTTT
CDR3aa: CASSTRQGREAFF

abundance: -
v_gene: TRBV6-5
d_gene: TRBD1
j_gene: TRBJ1-2
CDR3nt: TGTGCCAGCAGATGGACAGGGGGCGCAGGAGGCTACACCTTC
CDR3aa: CASRWTGGAGGYTF

abundance: -
v_gene: TRBV29-1
d_gene: -
j_gene: TRBJ1-1
CDR3nt: TGCAGCGTGCAAACGAACAGGTTGGGAGCTTTCTTT
CDR3aa: CSVQTNRLGAFF

abundance: -
v_gene: TRBV5-1
d_gene: TRBD2
j_gene: TRBJ2-1
CDR3nt: TGCGCCAGCAGTCCCTCGCTAGCGGGAGTCGGCAATGAGCAGTTCTTC
CDR3aa: CASSPSLAGVGNEQFF

abundance: few
v_gene: TRBV30
d_gene: -
j_gene: TRBJ2-7
CDR3nt: TGTGCCTGGAGTAAGGGGTCATACCACTACGAGCAGTACTTC
CDR3aa: CAWSKGSYHYEQYF

abundance: -
v_gene: TRBV9
d_gene: -
j_gene: TRBJ2-3
CDR3nt: TGTGCCAGCAGCGCGGGAATGACAACAGATACGCAGTATTTT
CDR3aa: CASSAGMTTDTQYF

abundance: -
v_gene: TRBV18
d_gene: -
j_gene: TRBJ2-7
CDR3nt: TGTGCCAGCTCACCACGTCCTCCGGAGGTCTCCTACGAGCAGTACTTC
CDR3aa: CASSPRPPEVSYEQYF

abundance: few
v_gene: TRBV28
d_gene: TRBD2
j_gene: TRBJ2-1
CDR3nt: TGTGCCAGCATAGCTGGAGCGGGAGCAGGAGAGCAGTTCTTC
CDR3aa: CASIAGAGAGEQFF

abundance: -
v_gene: TRBV5-4
d_gene: TRBD2
j_gene: TRBJ2-5
CDR3nt: TGTGCCAGCAGCTTGGTTGGGACTATCCAAGAGACCCAGTACTTC
CDR3aa: CASSLVGTIQETQYF

abundance: few
v_gene: TRBV29-1
d_gene: TRBD1
j_gene: TRBJ2-1
CDR3nt: TGCAGCGTGGGACAGGGCTACAATGAGCAGTTCTTC
CDR3aa: CSVGQGYNEQFF

abundance: few
v_gene: TRBV6-6
d_gene: -
j_gene: TRBJ1-1
CDR3nt: TGTGCCAGCAGTTATGGGCATAACACTGAAGCTTTCTTT
CDR3aa: CASSYGHNTEAFF

abundance: few
v_gene: TRBV18
d_gene: -
j_gene: TRBJ1-5
CDR3nt: TGTGCCAGCTCACCGGGACTCAATCAGCCCCAGCATTTT
CDR3aa: CASSPGLNQPQHF

abundance: -
v_gene: TRBV5-4
d_gene: -
j_gene: TRBJ2-2
CDR3nt: TGTGCCAGCAGCTTGGTCAGCGCCGGGGAGCTGTTTTTT
CDR3aa: CASSLVSAGELFF

abundance: few
v_gene: TRBV7-9
d_gene: -
j_gene: TRBJ2-1
CDR3nt: TGTGCCAGCAGCCCGCGACTAGCCTACAATGAGCAGTTCTTC
CDR3aa: CASSPRLAYNEQFF

abundance: -
v_gene: TRBV10-3
d_gene: -
j_gene: TRBJ2-5
CDR3nt: TGTGCCATCTCGATTACAGGGCAAGAGACCCAGTACTTC
CDR3aa: CAISITGQETQYF

abundance: few
v_gene: TRBV7-2
d_gene: TRBD2
j_gene: TRBJ2-1
CDR3nt: TGTGCCAGCAGCCAGACTAGCGGGAGGGCCGGCGAGCAGTTCTTC
CDR3aa: CASSQTSGRAGEQFF

abundance: -
v_gene: TRBV30
d_gene: -
j_gene: TRBJ1-5
CDR3nt: TGTGCCTGGAGTGTAAGCAGCAATCAGCCCCAGCATTTT
CDR3aa: CAWSVSSNQPQHF